Below, 19 T cell receptor beta chains from the same sample are listed, as sequenced in a study of T cells after yellow fever vaccination. MiXCR, run by TCRdb on the 5' RACE reads, gives a single entry per CDR3 protein. The sample includes over 150,000 distinct CDR3 sequences, 6.2% of them seen just once. The specimen comprised CD4+ T cells sorted from PBMCs, sampled on the day of the first yellow fever vaccination. The receptors stem from a man younger than 35 who received the YFV17D yellow fever vaccine.

The chain recombines TRBV29-1 with TRBJ1-4; a weak D match, TRBD1 (5 bases). Germline CDR1 SQVTM, CDR2 ANQGSEA. V was clipped by 6 bases and J by 11 bases, with 19 bases between them. CDR3 length equals 13 residues. CDR3 amino acids: CSVHLRGGVKLFF. The DNA of the CDR3 is TGCAGCGTGCACCTGAGGGGAGGGGTGAAACTGTTTTTT.

V and J are TRBV10-3 and TRBJ1-6; no reliable D call. The CDR3 spans 14 residues. CDR1 is ENHRY, CDR2 SYGVKD, per germline. Trimming removed 0 bases from V and 3 bases from J, with 3 bases in between. This chain's CDR3 is CAISESGYNSPLHF. The CDR3 region has the DNA TGTGCCATCAGTGAGTCGGGCTATAATTCACCCCTCCACTTT.

A few counts support this clonotype. CDR3 in amino acids: CSSVERGGLNYNSPLHF. CDR3 nucleotide sequence: TGCAGCTCCGTTGAAAGGGGCGGGTTGAACTATAATTCACCCCTCCACTTT. V is TRBV20-1 and J is TRBJ1-6; D perhaps matches TRBD1 (5 bases). CDR1 is DFQATT and CDR2 is SNEGSKA in the germline V gene (reference sequence). This CDR3 spans 17 amino acids.

In its sample, this clonotype was seen many times. The J gene is TRBJ1-5, the V gene TRBV29-1, with a tentative D call TRBD1 (5 bases). Germline V gives CDR1 SQVTM, CDR2 ANQGSEA. The CDR3 spans 13 residues. Trimming took 6 bases from V and 2 from J, leaving 11 bases between them. CDR3 nucleotide sequence: TGCAGCGTGGCGGGCAGGGGCAATCAGCCCCAGCATTTT. It codes for CSVAGRGNQPQHF.

This clonotype was detected ten times or more. The V call is TRBV29-1, the J call TRBJ2-3; the match to TRBD2 covers 7 bases. J lost 3 bases, V lost 3 bases, and 6 bases had no gene match. The V gene's germline CDR1 is SQVTM and CDR2 ANQGSEA. The CDR3 loop spans 14 amino acids. The CDR3 loop reads CSVDRGVMTDTQYF. The DNA for the CDR3 is TGCAGCGTTGACCGGGGGGTCATGACAGATACGCAGTATTTT.

There are a few counts of this clonotype. V usage is TRBV20-1 and J usage is TRBJ2-1; 10 nucleotides match TRBD2. The CDR3 runs 13 residues. CDR1 is DFQATT and CDR2 is SNEGSKA in the germline V gene (reference sequence). With 7 bases clipped from V and 8 bases from J, the junction kept 8 bases outside the gene matches. For the CDR3, the DNA is TGCAGTGAAACGCCTAGCGGGGGTTATGAGCAGTTCTTC. It specifies CSETPSGGYEQFF.

The chain carries TRBV29-1 and TRBJ2-2; perhaps D is TRBD1 or TRBD2 (5 bases each). This CDR3 spans 12 amino acids. Germline values: CDR1 SQVTM, CDR2 ANQGSEA. With 6 bases removed from V and 6 bases from J, the gap between germline ends came to 11 bases. CDR3 coding DNA: TGCAGCGTGGAGGTGACAGCCGGGGAGCTGTTTTTT. It is translated as CSVEVTAGELFF.

The chain links TRBV20-1 to TRBJ1-1, with 7 bases that match TRBD1. With V trimmed by 3 bases and J by 3 bases, 4 bases remained unmatched. Germline CDR1 and CDR2: DFQATT and SNEGSKA (reference sequence). The CDR3 length is 13 residues. CDR3 in amino acids: CSARGQTDTEAFF. CDR3 sequence (DNA): TGCAGTGCTAGGGGACAGACGGACACTGAAGCTTTCTTT.

This clonotype was found many times. This chain uses TRBV18 with TRBJ1-5, with unresolved D. The CDR3 is made up of 14 amino acids. Germline V CDR1 and CDR2: KGHSH, LQKENI. The V gene lost 2 bases and the J gene lost 0 bases, with 5 bases spanning the gap. The CDR3 region has the DNA TGTGCCAGCTCACCAACTTATAGCAATCAGCCCCAGCATTTT. Amino acids: CASSPTYSNQPQHF. Variable domain in full (rest from reference TRBV18 and TRBJ1-5): NAGVMQNPRHLVRRRGQEARLRCSPMKGHSHVYWYRQLPEEGLKFMVYLQKENIIDESGMPKERFSAEFPKEGPSILRIQQVVRGDSAAYFCASSPTYSNQPQHFGDGTRLSIL.

The table lists this clonotype with many counts. The gene calls are TRBV2 and TRBJ2-2, with D tentatively TRBD1 (5 bases). The germline CDR1 and CDR2 sequences are SNHLY and FYNNEI. Deletions cut 2 bases from V and 4 bases from J, with 17 bases between. The CDR3 is made up of 17 amino acids. The CDR3: CASSERGSRTLTGELFF. The CDR3 bases are TGTGCCAGCAGTGAAAGGGGCAGCCGAACCCTCACCGGGGAGCTGTTTTTT.

This clonotype occurred many times. V usage is TRBV6-5 and J usage is TRBJ2-7, with 7 positions matching TRBD1. The CDR3 contains 14 residues. Germline V gene sequence: CDR1 MNHEY, CDR2 SVGAGI. Unmatched junction bases numbered 8, after V lost 9 bases and J lost 0 bases. This chain's CDR3 is CASRTGTSSYEQYF. As DNA, the CDR3 is TGTGCCAGTCGGACAGGCACTAGCTCCTACGAGCAGTACTTC.

There are a few counts of this clonotype. V and J are TRBV11-2 and TRBJ2-1; 8 bases are a match to TRBD2. Germline assignment: CDR1 SGHAT and CDR2 FQNNGV. V lost 0 bases and J lost 14; bases outside the gene matches: 9. This CDR3 comprises 14 residues. CDR3 sequence reads: CASSLDATSAVEFF. CDR3 nucleotides: TGTGCCAGCAGCTTAGATGCGACTAGCGCCGTGGAGTTCTTC. The full variable domain, rest sourced from reference TRBV11-2 and TRBJ2-1, is EAGVAQSPRYKIIEKRQSVAFWCNPISGHATLYWYQQILGQGPKLLIQFQNNGVVDDSQLPKDRFSAERLKGVDSTLKIQPAKLEDSAVYLCASSLDATSAVEFFGPGTRLTVL.

This chain uses TRBV3-1 with TRBJ1-2, with D maybe TRBD1 (5 bases). Germline V lookup: CDR1 LGHDT, CDR2 YNNKEL (reference sequence). Trimming removed 4 bases from V and 4 bases from J, with 13 bases in between. This CDR3 contains 14 residues. CDR3 protein: CASSLGEGIYGYTF. Written as DNA, the CDR3 is TGTGCCAGCAGCCTGGGGGAGGGTATCTATGGCTACACCTTC.

This clonotype was seen at least ten times. The J gene is TRBJ2-1, the V gene TRBV9; TRBD2 matches at 8 bases. Germline V gene lookup returns CDR1 SGDLS and CDR2 YYNGEE. The CDR3 has 19 amino acids. Trimming at V came to 3 bases and at J to 4 bases, leaving 18 bases not matched to a gene. The CDR3 region has the DNA TGTGCCAGCAGCGGCGGGCCCAGGAGCGGGGGCCCCGGATACAATGAGCAGTTCTTC. Protein product: CASSGGPRSGGPGYNEQFF. Full variable domain (remainder filled in from reference TRBV9 and TRBJ2-1): DSGVTQTPKHLITATGQRVTLRCSPRSGDLSVYWYQQSLDQGLQFLIQYYNGEERAKGNILERFSAQQFPDLHSELNLSSLELGDSALYFCASSGGPRSGGPGYNEQFFGPGTRLTVL.

V and J are TRBV19 and TRBJ1-4, with a possible D match to TRBD1 (5 bases). Germline loops: CDR1 LNHDA, CDR2 SQIVND (reference sequence). This CDR3 has 14 residues. Trimming pared 6 bases from V and 3 bases from J, leaving 11 bases between. CDR3 nucleotide sequence: TGTGCCAGTAGCGCGACGGGGCCTAATGAAAAACTGTTTTTT. As protein: CASSATGPNEKLFF.

This clonotype was seen ten or more times. This chain connects TRBV7-2 to TRBJ2-3; the match to TRBD2 covers 7 bases. Germline CDR1 and CDR2: SGHTA and FQGNSA. Trimming took 5 bases from V and 6 from J; bases not matched to a gene: 8. The CDR3 contains 14 residues. CDR3 bases: TGTGCCAGCAGCCGAGGACTAGTTATTGATACGCAGTATTTT. Translation gives CASSRGLVIDTQYF.

This clonotype occurred many times. The chain carries TRBV25-1 and TRBJ1-2, with 9 bases fitting TRBD1. The CDR3 contains 14 residues. The junction had 2 bases not matched to a gene; V was cut back by 2 bases and J by 4 bases. The V gene's germline CDR1 is MGHDK and CDR2 SYGVNS. The CDR3 region is CASSEPGQGYGYTF. In nucleotides, the CDR3 is TGTGCCAGCAGTGAACCGGGACAGGGCTATGGCTACACCTTC.

This clonotype has ten or more counts. The chain carries TRBV7-2 and TRBJ2-3, with no clear D. The CDR3 length is 14 residues. CDR1 is SGHTA and CDR2 is FQGNSA in the germline V gene. The V and J ends lost 3 bases and 0 bases respectively, with 7 bases between them. CDR3 coding DNA: TGTGCCAGCAGCTTCCGACAAAGCACAGATACGCAGTATTTT. Its protein is CASSFRQSTDTQYF.

This chain uses TRBV2 with TRBJ2-7; D may be TRBD1 (6 bases). Trimming removed 5 bases at V and 7 bases at J, with 9 bases between. Germline-derived CDR1 and CDR2 are SNHLY and FYNNEI. The CDR3 extends over 11 amino acids. The CDR3 DNA reads TGTGCCAGCAGTCCCGACAGGGAGCAGTACGTC. Translation: CASSPDREQYV.